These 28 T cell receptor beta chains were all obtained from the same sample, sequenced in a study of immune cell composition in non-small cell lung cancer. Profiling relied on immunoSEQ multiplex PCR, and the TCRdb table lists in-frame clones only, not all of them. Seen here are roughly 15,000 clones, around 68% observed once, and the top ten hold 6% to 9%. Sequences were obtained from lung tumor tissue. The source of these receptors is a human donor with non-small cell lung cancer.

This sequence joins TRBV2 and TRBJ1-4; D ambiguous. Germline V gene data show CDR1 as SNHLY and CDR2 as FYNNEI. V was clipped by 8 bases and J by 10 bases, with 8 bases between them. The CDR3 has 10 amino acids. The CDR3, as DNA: TGTGCCAGCGATGCGGGAAAACTGTTTTTT. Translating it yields CASDAGKLFF.

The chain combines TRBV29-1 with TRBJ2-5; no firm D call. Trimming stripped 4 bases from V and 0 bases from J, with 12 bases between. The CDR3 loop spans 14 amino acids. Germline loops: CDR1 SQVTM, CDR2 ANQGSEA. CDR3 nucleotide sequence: TGCAGCGTTGCCCCCGGCGGAGACCAAGAGACCCAGTACTTC. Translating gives CSVAPGGDQETQYF.

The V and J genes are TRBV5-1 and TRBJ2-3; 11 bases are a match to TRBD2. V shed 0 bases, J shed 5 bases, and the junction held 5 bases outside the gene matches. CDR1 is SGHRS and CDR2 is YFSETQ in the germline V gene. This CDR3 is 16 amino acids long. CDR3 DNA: TGCGCCAGCAGCTTGGGGCTAGCGGGGGGCCGAGATACGCAGTATTTT. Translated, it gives CASSLGLAGGRDTQYF.

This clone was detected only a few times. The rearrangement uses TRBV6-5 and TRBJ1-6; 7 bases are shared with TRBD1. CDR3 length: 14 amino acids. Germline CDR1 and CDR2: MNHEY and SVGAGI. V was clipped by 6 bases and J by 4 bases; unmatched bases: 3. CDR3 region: CASSRQGYNSPLHF. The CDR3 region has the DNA TGTGCCAGCAGCAGACAGGGTTATAATTCACCCCTCCACTTT.

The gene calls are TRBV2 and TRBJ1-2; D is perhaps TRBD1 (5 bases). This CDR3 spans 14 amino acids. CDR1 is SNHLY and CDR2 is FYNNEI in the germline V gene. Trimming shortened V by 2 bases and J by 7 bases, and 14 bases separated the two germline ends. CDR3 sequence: CASSETRGWIGYTF. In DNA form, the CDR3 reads TGTGCCAGCAGTGAAACCCGGGGGTGGATTGGCTACACCTTC.

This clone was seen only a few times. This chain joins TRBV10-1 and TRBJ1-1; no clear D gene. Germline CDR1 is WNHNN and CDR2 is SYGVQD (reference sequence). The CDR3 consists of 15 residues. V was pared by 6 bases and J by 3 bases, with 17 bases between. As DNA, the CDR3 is TGCGCCAGCAGGGGCGTGTGTGGCCGTGACACTGAAGCTTTCTTT. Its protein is CASRGVCGRDTEAFF.

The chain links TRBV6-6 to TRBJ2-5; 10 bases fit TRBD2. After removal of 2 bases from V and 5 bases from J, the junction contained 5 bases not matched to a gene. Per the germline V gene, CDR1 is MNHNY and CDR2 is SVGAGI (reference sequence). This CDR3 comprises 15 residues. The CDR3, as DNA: TGTGCCAGCAGTTACGAGACTAGCGGGCGGGAGACCCAGTACTTC. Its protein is CASSYETSGRETQYF.

The CDR3 nucleotides are TGTGCCAGCAGTTACTCCAGGGGTTCGGGATATGGCTACACCTTC. Translation gives CASSYSRGSGYGYTF. The chain uses TRBV6-6 and TRBJ1-2, with a possible D match to TRBD1 (6 bases). V lost 0 bases and J lost 5, with 13 bases in between. This CDR3 is built from 15 residues. Looked up from germline, CDR1 is MNHNY and CDR2 is SVGAGI (reference sequence).

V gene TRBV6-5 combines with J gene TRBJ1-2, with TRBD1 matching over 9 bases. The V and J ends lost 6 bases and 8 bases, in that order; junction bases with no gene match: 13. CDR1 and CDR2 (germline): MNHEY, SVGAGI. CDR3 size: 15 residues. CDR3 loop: CASSWGTGIEGGYTF. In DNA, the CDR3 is TGTGCCAGCAGCTGGGGGACAGGGATCGAAGGAGGCTACACCTTC.

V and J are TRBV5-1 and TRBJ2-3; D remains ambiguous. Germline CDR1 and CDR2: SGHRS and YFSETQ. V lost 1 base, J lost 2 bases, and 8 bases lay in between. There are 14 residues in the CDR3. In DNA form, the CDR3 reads TGCGCCAGCAGCTTGACCGGTGACACAGATACGCAGTATTTT. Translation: CASSLTGDTDTQYF.

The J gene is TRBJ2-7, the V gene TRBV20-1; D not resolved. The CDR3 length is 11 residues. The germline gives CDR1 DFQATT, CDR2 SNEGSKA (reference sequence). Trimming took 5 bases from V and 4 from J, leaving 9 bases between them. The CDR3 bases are TGCAGTGCTCTCCCCTTATACGAGCAGTACTTC. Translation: CSALPLYEQYF.

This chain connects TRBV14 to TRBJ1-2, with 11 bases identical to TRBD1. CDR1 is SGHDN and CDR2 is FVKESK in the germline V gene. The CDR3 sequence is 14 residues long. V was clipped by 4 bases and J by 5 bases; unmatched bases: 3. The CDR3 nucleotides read TGTGCCAGCAGCCGGACAGGGGGCTGGTATGGCTACACCTTC. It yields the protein CASSRTGGWYGYTF.

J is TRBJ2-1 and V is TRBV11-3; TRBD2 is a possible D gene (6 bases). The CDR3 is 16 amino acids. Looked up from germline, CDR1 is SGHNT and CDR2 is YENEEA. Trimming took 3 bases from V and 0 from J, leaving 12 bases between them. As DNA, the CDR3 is TGTGCCAGCAGCTTCTCGGCGGGGAGCTCCTACAATGAGCAGTTCTTC. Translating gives CASSFSAGSSYNEQFF. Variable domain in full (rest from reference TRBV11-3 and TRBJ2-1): EAGVVQSPRYKIIEKKQPVAFWCNPISGHNTLYWYLQNLGQGPELLIRYENEEAVDDSQLPKDRFSAERLKGVDSTLKIQPAELGDSAVYLCASSFSAGSSYNEQFFGPGTRLTVL.

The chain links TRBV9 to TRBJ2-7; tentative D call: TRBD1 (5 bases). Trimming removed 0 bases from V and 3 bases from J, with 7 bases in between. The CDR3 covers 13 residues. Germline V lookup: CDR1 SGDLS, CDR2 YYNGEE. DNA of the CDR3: TGTGCCAGCAGCGTAGGCAGGGACTACGAGCAGTACTTC. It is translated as CASSVGRDYEQYF.

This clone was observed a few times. CDR3 coding DNA: TGTGCCAGCAGTCTCAGGCACAATGAGCAGTTCTTC. Protein product: CASSLRHNEQFF. This chain connects TRBV27 to TRBJ2-1; D uncertain. Trimming took off 5 bases at V and 5 bases at J, with 7 bases between the two ends. The germline V gene has CDR1 MNHEY and CDR2 SMNVEV (reference sequence). CDR3 length: 12 residues.

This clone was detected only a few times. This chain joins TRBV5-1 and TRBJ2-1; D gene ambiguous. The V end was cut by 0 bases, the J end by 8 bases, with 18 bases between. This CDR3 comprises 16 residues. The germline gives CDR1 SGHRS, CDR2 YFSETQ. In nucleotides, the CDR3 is TGCGCCAGCAGCTTGGGTCCGGTCGATCATTACCATGAGCAGTTCTTC. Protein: CASSLGPVDHYHEQFF.

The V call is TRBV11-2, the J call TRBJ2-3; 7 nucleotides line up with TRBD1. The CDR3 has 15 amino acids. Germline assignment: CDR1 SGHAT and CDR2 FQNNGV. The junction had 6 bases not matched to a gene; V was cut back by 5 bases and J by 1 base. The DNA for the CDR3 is TGTGCCAGCAGCGGCAGGGGGTCCGGCACAGATACGCAGTATTTT. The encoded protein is CASSGRGSGTDTQYF.

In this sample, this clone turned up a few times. The CDR3 nucleotides are TGCGCCAGCAGCCGGACAGGGGGCTCTTCGGGCACTGAAGCTTTCTTT. Encoded protein: CASSRTGGSSGTEAFF. The chain uses TRBV5-1 and TRBJ1-1, with 11 bases aligning to TRBD1. This CDR3 comprises 16 residues. The germline V gene has CDR1 SGHRS and CDR2 YFSETQ. V lost 4 bases to trimming and J lost 4 bases; unmatched junction nucleotides: 9.

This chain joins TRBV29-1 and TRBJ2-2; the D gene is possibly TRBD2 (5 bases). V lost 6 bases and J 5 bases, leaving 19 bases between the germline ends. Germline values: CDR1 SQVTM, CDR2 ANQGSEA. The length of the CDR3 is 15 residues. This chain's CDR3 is CSVDGPGDGTGELFF. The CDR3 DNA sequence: TGCAGCGTCGACGGTCCCGGGGATGGTACCGGGGAGCTGTTTTTT.

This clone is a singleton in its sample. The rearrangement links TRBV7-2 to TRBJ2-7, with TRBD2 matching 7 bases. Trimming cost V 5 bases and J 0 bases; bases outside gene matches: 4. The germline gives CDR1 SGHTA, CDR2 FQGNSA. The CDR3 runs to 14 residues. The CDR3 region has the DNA TGTGCCAGCAGCGCGCTAGCGGACTCCTACGAGCAGTACTTC. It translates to CASSALADSYEQYF.

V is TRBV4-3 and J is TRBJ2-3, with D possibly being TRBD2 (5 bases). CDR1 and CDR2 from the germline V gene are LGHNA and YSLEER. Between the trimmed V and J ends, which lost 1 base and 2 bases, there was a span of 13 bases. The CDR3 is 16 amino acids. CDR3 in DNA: TGCGCCAGCAGCCAAGGGGCAAGCGGAAACACAGATACGCAGTATTTT. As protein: CASSQGASGNTDTQYF.

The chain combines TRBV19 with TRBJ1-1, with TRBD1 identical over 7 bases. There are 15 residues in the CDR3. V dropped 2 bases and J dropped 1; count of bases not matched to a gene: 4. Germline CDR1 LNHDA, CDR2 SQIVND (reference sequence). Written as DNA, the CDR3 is TGTGCCAGTAGTATAAAGGGGGCTGGGAACACTGAAGCTTTCTTT. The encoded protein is CASSIKGAGNTEAFF.

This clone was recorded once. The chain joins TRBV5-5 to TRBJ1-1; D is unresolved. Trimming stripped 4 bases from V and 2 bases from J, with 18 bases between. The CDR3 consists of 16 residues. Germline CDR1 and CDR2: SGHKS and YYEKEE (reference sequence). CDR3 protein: CASSPRRQKTNTEAFF. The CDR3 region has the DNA TGTGCCAGCAGCCCAAGGAGGCAGAAGACTAACACTGAAGCTTTCTTT.

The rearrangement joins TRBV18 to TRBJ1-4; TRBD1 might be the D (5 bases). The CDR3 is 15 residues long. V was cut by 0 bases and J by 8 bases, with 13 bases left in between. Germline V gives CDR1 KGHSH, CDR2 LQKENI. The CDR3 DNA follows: TGTGCCAGCTCACCACCGGCAGGGTCGAGAGAAAAACTGTTTTTT. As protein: CASSPPAGSREKLFF.

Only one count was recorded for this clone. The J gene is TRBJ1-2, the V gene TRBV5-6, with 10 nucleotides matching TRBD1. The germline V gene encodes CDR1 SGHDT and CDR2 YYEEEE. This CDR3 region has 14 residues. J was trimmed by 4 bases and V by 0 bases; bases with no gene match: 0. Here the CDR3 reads CASSLGQGAYGYTF. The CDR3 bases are TGTGCCAGCAGCTTGGGACAGGGGGCCTATGGCTACACCTTC.

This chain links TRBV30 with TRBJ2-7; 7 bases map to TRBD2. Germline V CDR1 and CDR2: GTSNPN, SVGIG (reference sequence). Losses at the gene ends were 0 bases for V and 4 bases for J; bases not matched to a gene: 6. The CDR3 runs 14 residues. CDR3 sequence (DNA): TGTGCCTGGAGTGTAGTCGGGGGAGGGTACGAGCAGTACTTC. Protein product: CAWSVVGGGYEQYF.

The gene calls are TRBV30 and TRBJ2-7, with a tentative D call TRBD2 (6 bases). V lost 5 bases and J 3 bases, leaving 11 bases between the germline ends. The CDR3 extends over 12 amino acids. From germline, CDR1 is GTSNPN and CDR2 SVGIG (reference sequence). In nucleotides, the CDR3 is TGTGCCTGGGGGGGGACGGACTACGAGCAGTACTTC. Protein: CAWGGTDYEQYF.

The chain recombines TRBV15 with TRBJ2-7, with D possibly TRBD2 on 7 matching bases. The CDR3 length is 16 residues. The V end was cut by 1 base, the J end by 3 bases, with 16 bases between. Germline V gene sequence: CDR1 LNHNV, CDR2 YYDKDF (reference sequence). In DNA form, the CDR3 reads TGTGCCACCAGCAGAGCCGGGACAAGGGAGGGCTACGAGCAGTACTTC. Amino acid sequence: CATSRAGTREGYEQYF.